This T cell receptor (beta chain) stems from a study of blood T cell repertoires in COVID-19. Background on the study: Material from acute and convalescent COVID-19 was sourced from the United States, Italy and Spain. The analysed material was cDNA or gDNA that came from T cells, B-cell-depleted T cells, or PBMCs.

From germline, CDR1 is MNHEY and CDR2 SMNVEV (reference sequence). Trimming removed 5 bases at V and 4 bases at J, with 9 bases between. This CDR3 contains 13 residues. Sequenced by immunoSEQ multiplex PCR; TCRdb stores in-frame clones only, minus some. In the table there are some 290,000 clones, 85% to 95% of which are singletons. The chain couples TRBV27 to TRBJ1-5; D gene unclear. Input material: PBMCs or T cells enriched from blood (not recorded which). This clonotype was obtained from a woman between 25 and 40 years old who had been exposed to COVID-19. CDR3 in DNA: TGTGCCAGCAGTCCCCAGATAAATCAGCCCCAGCATTTT. It specifies CASSPQINQPQHF.